The 10 T cell receptor beta chains in this list originate from one sample, sequenced in a study of T cells after posttransplantation cyclophosphamide. Measured with immunoSEQ multiplex PCR; TCRdb has only the in-frame clones, and not every one. The sample yields 35,000 to 40,000 clones, without any singletons. Material: PBMCs. Receptor source: a man aged 25 to 45 in good health and a related stem cell transplant donor.

This clone was found many times. This rearrangement joins TRBV2 to TRBJ2-5; D possibly corresponds to TRBD2 (6 bases). Germline-derived CDR1 and CDR2 are SNHLY and FYNNEI. CDR3 size: 13 residues. V lost 6 bases to trimming and J lost 5 bases, with 13 bases between them. Here the CDR3 reads CASRDSGSETQYF. The DNA of the CDR3 is TGTGCCAGCAGGGATAGCGGAAGCGAGACCCAGTACTTC.

This clone was seen at least ten times. The J gene is TRBJ2-1, the V gene TRBV29-1; D might be TRBD1 or TRBD2, each matching 5 bases. This CDR3 is built from 11 residues. Germline loops: CDR1 SQVTM, CDR2 ANQGSEA. Trimming stripped 2 bases from V and 8 bases from J, with 7 bases between. The CDR3 spells CSVERGDEQFF. As DNA, the CDR3 is TGCAGCGTTGAAAGGGGAGATGAGCAGTTCTTC.

This clone was observed many times. J is TRBJ1-6 and V is TRBV7-2; TRBD1 matches 7 bases. V dropped 0 bases and J dropped 10; count of bases not matched to a gene: 9. The V gene's germline CDR1 is SGHTA and CDR2 FQGNSA. The CDR3 spans 16 residues. For the CDR3, the DNA is TGTGCCAGCAGCTTAGCGACAGGGAGGTTGGGGTCACCCCTCCACTTT. It is translated as CASSLATGRLGSPLHF.

This clone occurred many times. This chain connects TRBV5-1 to TRBJ1-6; D call uncertain. Germline V gene sequence: CDR1 SGHRS, CDR2 YFSETQ. Deletions cut 0 bases from V and 9 bases from J, with 16 bases between. This CDR3 is 16 amino acids long. CDR3 bases: TGCGCCAGCAGCTTGGCAGTGACGTCTAGCGCTTCACCCCTCCACTTT. The encoded protein is CASSLAVTSSASPLHF.

This CDR3 reads CASSGGQGAYEQYF. The DNA for the CDR3 is TGTGCCAGCAGTGGGGGACAGGGGGCGTACGAGCAGTACTTC. The V gene is TRBV25-1, the J gene TRBJ2-7, with 12 bases aligning to TRBD1. Germline V gene data show CDR1 as MGHDK and CDR2 as SYGVNS. Unmatched junction bases numbered 2, after V lost 4 bases and J lost 4 bases. The CDR3 runs 14 residues.

The table lists this clone with many counts. CDR3 in amino acids: CASSLDIYNEQFF. The DNA of the CDR3 is TGTGCCAGCAGCTTAGATATTTACAATGAGCAGTTCTTC. The genes are TRBV11-2 and TRBJ2-1; D not resolved. Germline-derived CDR1 and CDR2 are SGHAT and FQNNGV. The V end lost 0 bases, the J end lost 4 bases, and 4 bases lay between the germline ends. The CDR3 is made up of 13 amino acids. Drawing the rest from reference TRBV11-2 and TRBJ2-1, the complete variable domain is EAGVAQSPRYKIIEKRQSVAFWCNPISGHATLYWYQQILGQGPKLLIQFQNNGVVDDSQLPKDRFSAERLKGVDSTLKIQPAKLEDSAVYLCASSLDIYNEQFFGPGTRLTVL.

The rearrangement joins TRBV6-2 or TRBV6-3 to TRBJ2-5, with 14 bases lining up with TRBD2. The CDR3 has 16 residues. Germline values: CDR1 MNHEY, CDR2 SVGEGT. The V gene end was trimmed by 6 bases and the J gene end by 5 bases; junction bases not matched to a gene: 8. CDR3 protein: CASSTGTSGGRETQYF. CDR3 coding DNA: TGTGCCAGCAGCACCGGGACTAGCGGGGGACGGGAGACCCAGTACTTC.

In this sample, this clone turned up many times. The chain's CDR3 is CASSLAGGVNEQFF. DNA for the CDR3: TGTGCCAGCAGCCTAGCGGGGGGGGTCAATGAGCAGTTCTTC. The chain links TRBV11-2 to TRBJ2-1; 12 bases line up with TRBD2. V trimming: 5 bases; J trimming: 6 bases; junction bases outside the gene matches: 2. The germline CDR1 and CDR2 sequences are SGHAT and FQNNGV. This CDR3 is built from 14 residues. Variable domain in full (rest from reference TRBV11-2 and TRBJ2-1): EAGVAQSPRYKIIEKRQSVAFWCNPISGHATLYWYQQILGQGPKLLIQFQNNGVVDDSQLPKDRFSAERLKGVDSTLKIQPAKLEDSAVYLCASSLAGGVNEQFFGPGTRLTVL.

This clone has a count of ten or more. The chain is built from TRBV5-4 and TRBJ2-2, with 10 bases aligning to TRBD1. The V gene end was trimmed by 5 bases and the J gene end by 5 bases; junction bases not matched to a gene: 6. Per the germline V gene, CDR1 is SGHNT and CDR2 is YYREEE (reference sequence). CDR3 length equals 15 residues. The CDR3 coding sequence is TGTGCCAGCAGTCCGGGGACAGGGGTAACCGGGGAGCTGTTTTTT. Translation: CASSPGTGVTGELFF.

This chain uses TRBV7-9 with TRBJ2-5; TRBD1 is a possible D gene (6 bases). CDR1 is SEHNR and CDR2 is FQNEAQ in the germline V gene (reference sequence). The CDR3 has 16 amino acids. Trimming cost V 1 base and J 5 bases, with 17 bases left between them. CDR3 in DNA: TGTGCCAGCAGCTTAGGACAGGTCACCGTCGGGGAGACCCAGTACTTC. It yields the protein CASSLGQVTVGETQYF.